This TCR beta chain was found in a study of neoadjuvant anti-PD-1 for oral cavity cancer (dated by TCRdb to about 2021). The study in broad terms: Before curative-intent surgical resection, most patients were given three to four biweekly doses of nivolumab at 3 mg/kg. Patients who did not progress were given a fourth nivolumab dose at about day 43 and had definitive surgical resection on days 50-56. Under RECIST 1.1, patients with complete response, partial response or stable disease were classed as responders, and patients with progression were classed as non-responders. A roughly 35% response rate was observed in the parent correlative cohort, in which 12 patients were included.

For survey sequencing of tumor libraries, mostly around 4.9 ug of input genomic DNA was used, and two replicates were run per sample. The immunoSEQ hsTCRbeta kit was used to prepare TCRbeta libraries according to the manufacturer's instructions. Sequencing of the completed libraries took place using an Illumina NovaSeq 6000 S4 flow cell after they had been pooled to approximately 3 nM. In the authors' own workflow: The immunoSEQ Analyzer was used for raw data preprocessing and quality control. The analysis was restricted to productive rearrangements, with each unique CDR3 amino acid sequence defining a clonotype. Repertoire clonality was estimated as the Gini-Simpson index, which was calculated using the R package tcR. Gini indices were compared with Student's t test, and associations with tumor size change were assessed by Pearson correlation. Not all clones reach the TCRdb copy of this immuneACCESS table, which keeps in-frame sequences only. Checked studies attribute under half of the gap to unresolved V genes and leave the rest unexplained. V and J calls and clone size are as listed in that table; D and trimming were resolved from the DNA. The sample table holds approximately 7,000 clones, of which less than 50% were seen once. The leading ten clones occupy approximately 25% of the sample.

About this clone: What this receptor recognizes is not known. No quality values exist for individual bases; no much larger clone is one base distant.

CDR1 SGHTA and CDR2 FQGNSA were looked up in the germline V gene. V trim: 4 bases; J trim: 6 bases; unmatched bases: 3. The CDR3 goes from the cysteine to the phenylalanine over 14 residues. CDR3 DNA only is kept here, 42 bases in frame from base 1. The time point label of this sample denotes: before neoadjuvant nivolumab. Patients had been newly diagnosed with stage II-IVA oral cavity squamous cell carcinoma, and no prior systemic or radiation treatment had been given to the patients. The cohort was made up of patients with locally advanced, HPV-negative oral cavity squamous cell carcinoma. The samples were obtained from a longitudinal correlative study of a single-arm phase II trial testing neoadjuvant nivolumab in oral cavity squamous cell carcinoma. Subject-matched pre- and post-treatment PBMCs and tumors from three responders and three non-responders underwent genomic DNA-based TCRbeta sequencing. For tumor tissue, genomic DNA extraction relied on the Maxwell RSC DNA from Tissue kit.

Overall study results and their limits: TCR analyses included only a few patients per response group, and the authors called for larger cohorts for validation. Greater tumor shrinkage was correlated with larger post-treatment sizes of preexisting intratumoral clones, suggesting that expansion of preexisting clones contributed to response. Higher pretreatment blood Treg/Th17 ratios correlated with both higher pretreatment blood TCRbeta clonality and lower post-treatment tumor TCRbeta clonality.

This chain joins TRBV7-2 to TRBJ2-3, with TRBD2 matching 11 junction bases. This material consisted of tumor tissue, taken before nivolumab (anti-PD-1) treatment. The sequence was collected from a person aged 35 to 85 with oral cavity squamous cell carcinoma. The CDR3 in this case is CASSSRTSGDTQYF. The nucleotides are TGTGCCAGCAGCTCGAGGACTAGCGGGGATACGCAGTATTTT. Joined to the reference TRBV7-2 and TRBJ2-3 proteins, this CDR3 gives the full variable domain: GAGVSQSPSNKVTEKGKDVELRCDPISGHTALYWYRQSLGQGLEFLIYFQGNSAPDKSGLPSDRFSAERTGGSVSTLTIQRTQQEDSAVYLCASSSRTSGDTQYFGPGTRLTVL.